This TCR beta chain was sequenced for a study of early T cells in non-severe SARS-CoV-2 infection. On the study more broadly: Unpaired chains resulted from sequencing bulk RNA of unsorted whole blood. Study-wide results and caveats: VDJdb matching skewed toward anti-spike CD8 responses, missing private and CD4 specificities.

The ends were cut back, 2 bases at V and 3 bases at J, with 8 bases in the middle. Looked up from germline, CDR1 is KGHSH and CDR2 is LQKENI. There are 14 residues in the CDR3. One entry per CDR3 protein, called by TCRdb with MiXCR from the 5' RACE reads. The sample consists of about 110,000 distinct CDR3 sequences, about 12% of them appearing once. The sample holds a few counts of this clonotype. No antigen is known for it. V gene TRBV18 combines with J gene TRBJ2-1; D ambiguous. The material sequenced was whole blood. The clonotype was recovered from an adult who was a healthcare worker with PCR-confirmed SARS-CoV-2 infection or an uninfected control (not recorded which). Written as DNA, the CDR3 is TGTGCCAGCTCACCAGACGAATTCTACAATGAGCAGTTCTTC. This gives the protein CASSPDEFYNEQFF. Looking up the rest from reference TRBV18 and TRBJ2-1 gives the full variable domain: NAGVMQNPRHLVRRRGQEARLRCSPMKGHSHVYWYRQLPEEGLKFMVYLQKENIIDESGMPKERFSAEFPKEGPSILRIQQVVRGDSAAYFCASSPDEFYNEQFFGPGTRLTVL.